This is a list of T cell receptor beta chains from one sample in a study of vaccination and CD4 T cells after COVID-19. MiXCR, applied by TCRdb to the PCR reads, yields one record per CDR3 protein. Found here are 11,000 or so distinct CDR3 sequences, 69% of them singletons; the top ten hold about a tenth. Their antigen targets remain unknown. Sequencing was performed on CD4+ T cells from blood, cultured in vitro. The receptors originated from a human donor who had recovered from COVID-19. The CDR3 runs from the conserved cysteine through the conserved F or W. A D gene is named only where the DNA matches it firmly. Clone size is given for some rows only: seen once, a few or many times, or a class if the clone is expanded.

V: TRBV5-1; D: .; size: few; J: TRBJ1-2; DNA: TGCGCCAGCAGCCCAGGGCCCCAGGAATCCGAAAATGGCTACACCTTC; CDR3: CASSPGPQESENGYTF
V: TRBV20-1; D: .; size: .; J: TRBJ2-1; DNA: TGCAGTGCCAAGCTCTGGCCATACAATGAGCAGTTCTTC; CDR3: CSAKLWPYNEQFF
V: TRBV10-2; D: .; size: .; J: TRBJ1-3; DNA: TGCGCCAGCAGTGAGACCAGATGGAACACCATATATTTT; CDR3: CASSETRWNTIYF
V: TRBV11-2; D: .; size: .; J: TRBJ1-6; DNA: TGTGCCAGCAGATATAGACAGGATTATAATTCACCCCTCCACTTT; CDR3: CASRYRQDYNSPLHF
V: TRBV15; D: TRBD2; size: .; J: TRBJ2-3; DNA: TGTGCCACCAGACTAGCGGGGGGGCAAGATACGCAGTATTTT; CDR3: CATRLAGGQDTQYF
V: TRBV20-1; D: .; size: once; J: TRBJ2-2; DNA: TGCAGTGCTAGAGATTATACGGGGGCCGGGGAGCTGTTTTTT; CDR3: CSARDYTGAGELFF
V: TRBV2; D: .; size: few; J: TRBJ2-2; DNA: TGTGCCAGCAGTGAGAGCTGGAACACCGGGGAGCTGTTTTTT; CDR3: CASSESWNTGELFF
V: TRBV20-1; D: .; size: .; J: TRBJ2-3; DNA: TGCAGTGCTAGAACGTTGGATACGCAGTATTTT; CDR3: CSARTLDTQYF
V: TRBV20-1; D: TRBD1; size: .; J: TRBJ1-5; DNA: TGCAGTGCTAGTGGGGACAGCGATCAGCCCCAGCATTTT; CDR3: CSASGDSDQPQHF
V: TRBV6-5; D: .; size: .; J: TRBJ1-3; DNA: TGTGCCAGCAGTTACTCCCAGGTCTCTGGAAACACCATATATTTT; CDR3: CASSYSQVSGNTIYF
V: TRBV10-1; D: .; size: .; J: TRBJ2-1; DNA: TGCGCCAGCAGTGAAGGGGCAGGAGGACCCTCCTACAATGAGCAGTTCTTC; CDR3: CASSEGAGGPSYNEQFF
V: TRBV6-2/TRBV6-3; D: .; size: .; J: TRBJ1-5; DNA: TGTGCCAGCAGTTACCCCGGTTTGGGGAGCAATCAGCCCCAGCATTTT; CDR3: CASSYPGLGSNQPQHF
V: TRBV7-2; D: .; size: .; J: TRBJ1-2; DNA: TGTGCCAGCAGCTTAGAGGTGTGGCAGGTTAGCGACTACACCTTC; CDR3: CASSLEVWQVSDYTF
V: TRBV6-4; D: TRBD2; size: large; J: TRBJ2-2; DNA: TGTGCCAGCAGTCAGCGACTAGCGGGAAGCACCGGGGAGCTGTTTTTT; CDR3: CASSQRLAGSTGELFF
V: TRBV6-5; D: .; size: few; J: TRBJ2-1; DNA: TGTGCCAGCAGTTACGGGATTAACAATGAGCAGTTCTTC; CDR3: CASSYGINNEQFF
V: TRBV5-1; D: TRBD1; size: .; J: TRBJ1-1; DNA: TGCGCCAGCAGCTTGGGACAGGGGAGGTACGCTGAAGCTTTCTTT; CDR3: CASSLGQGRYAEAFF
V: TRBV7-2; D: TRBD2; size: .; J: TRBJ2-2; DNA: TGTGCCAGCAGCCCAACCGGAGCGGGAGGAACCGGGGAGCTGTTTTTT; CDR3: CASSPTGAGGTGELFF
V: TRBV11-3; D: .; size: .; J: TRBJ1-1; DNA: TGTGCCAGCAGCACAAAGACAGGTGGGAACACTGAAGCTTTCTTT; CDR3: CASSTKTGGNTEAFF
V: TRBV20-1; D: .; size: once; J: TRBJ1-4; DNA: TGCAGTGCTAGAGATGATGCAGGGAGTGAAAAACTGTTTTTT; CDR3: CSARDDAGSEKLFF
V: TRBV7-9; D: .; size: .; J: TRBJ2-4; DNA: TGTGCCAGCAGCCCCTTAACATCAGCCAAAAACATTCAGTACTTC; CDR3: CASSPLTSAKNIQYF
V: TRBV7-2; D: .; size: .; J: TRBJ1-2; DNA: TGTGCCAGGGCGCGGAGTAACTATGGCTACACCTTC; CDR3: CARARSNYGYTF
V: TRBV28; D: TRBD1; size: .; J: TRBJ1-5; DNA: TGTGCCAGCAGTTTATTGGCAGGGGGAGGCAATCAGCCCCAGCATTTT; CDR3: CASSLLAGGGNQPQHF
V: TRBV10-1; D: .; size: .; J: TRBJ2-3; DNA: TGCGCCAGCAGCAGGGGGACTAGCACAGATACGCAGTATTTT; CDR3: CASSRGTSTDTQYF
V: TRBV3-1; D: .; size: .; J: TRBJ1-1; DNA: TGTGCCAGCAGCCATAGGTATCAGGGTGAAGCTTTCTTT; CDR3: CASSHRYQGEAFF
V: TRBV18; D: .; size: .; J: TRBJ2-7; DNA: TGTGCCAGCTCACCAAGCAGGGGTTATCTCGAGCAGTACTTC; CDR3: CASSPSRGYLEQYF
V: TRBV19; D: .; size: .; J: TRBJ2-4; DNA: TGTGCCAGTACCCCAGGGGGGGCGCTGGCCAAAAACATTCAGTACTTC; CDR3: CASTPGGALAKNIQYF
V: TRBV5-1; D: .; size: .; J: TRBJ2-2; DNA: TGCGCCAGCAGCTTGCAGGGAGGCAACACCGGGGAGCTGTTTTTT; CDR3: CASSLQGGNTGELFF
V: TRBV6-5; D: TRBD1; size: .; J: TRBJ1-3; DNA: TGTGCCAGCAGATCCTCGACAGGGACGGGAAACACCATATATTTT; CDR3: CASRSSTGTGNTIYF
V: TRBV7-8; D: .; size: .; J: TRBJ1-2; DNA: TGTGCCAGCAGCTTAAGGGTTCTGGGCTATGGCTACACCTTC; CDR3: CASSLRVLGYGYTF
V: TRBV6-4; D: .; size: .; J: TRBJ1-6; DNA: TGTGCCAGCAGTCGGGACTTTGAACGAAGGTCACCCCTCCACTTT; CDR3: CASSRDFERRSPLHF
V: TRBV19; D: .; size: .; J: TRBJ1-5; DNA: TGTGCCAGTAGTATAGACTGGCGGAATTTTCAGCCCCAGCATTTT; CDR3: CASSIDWRNFQPQHF
V: TRBV2; D: TRBD1; size: .; J: TRBJ1-2; DNA: TGTGCCAGCAGCTCTCAGAGGGGACAGGGACTTGGCTACACCTTC; CDR3: CASSSQRGQGLGYTF
V: TRBV5-6; D: TRBD1; size: .; J: TRBJ2-5; DNA: TGTGCCAGCAGCTTACAGGGGCTGAAAGAGACCCAGTACTTC; CDR3: CASSLQGLKETQYF
V: TRBV27; D: TRBD1; size: .; J: TRBJ1-6; DNA: TGTGCCAGCAGTTTACGAAGGACAGGGGGAAATTCACCCCTCCACTTT; CDR3: CASSLRRTGGNSPLHF
V: TRBV5-5; D: TRBD1; size: .; J: TRBJ1-6; DNA: TGTGCCAGCAGCTTTTTAATGGACAGGGATTCACCCCTCCACTTT; CDR3: CASSFLMDRDSPLHF
V: TRBV5-1; D: .; size: .; J: TRBJ2-1; DNA: TGCGCCAGCAGCTTGGTTGTAGCGAGGTTCTCCTACAATGAGCAGTTCTTC; CDR3: CASSLVVARFSYNEQFF
V: TRBV6-1; D: TRBD1; size: .; J: TRBJ1-3; DNA: TGTGCCAGCACCCAGGGGGACAGGGCATATTTT; CDR3: CASTQGDRAYF
V: TRBV20-1; D: .; size: .; J: TRBJ2-1; DNA: TGCAGTGCTAGATGGCTAGCGCGAGGGAATGAGCAGTTCTTC; CDR3: CSARWLARGNEQFF
V: TRBV7-8; D: .; size: few; J: TRBJ1-4; DNA: TGTGCCAGCAGCTTAGAACACTATAATGAAAAACTGTTTTTT; CDR3: CASSLEHYNEKLFF
V: TRBV10-1; D: .; size: .; J: TRBJ2-2; DNA: TGCGCCAGCAGTGATTTTGGGGGAGAGAACACCGGGGAGCTGTTTTTT; CDR3: CASSDFGGENTGELFF
V: TRBV7-9; D: .; size: few; J: TRBJ1-5; DNA: TGTGCCAGCAGCTTAGGCGGTCAGCCCCAGCATTTT; CDR3: CASSLGGQPQHF
V: TRBV11-3; D: TRBD1; size: .; J: TRBJ2-5; DNA: TGTGCCAGCAGCATCAGACAGGGACAAGAGACCCAGTACTTC; CDR3: CASSIRQGQETQYF
V: TRBV28; D: TRBD1; size: few; J: TRBJ1-1; DNA: TGTGCCAGCAGTTTATGGACAGGGAAGGCTGAAGCTTTCTTT; CDR3: CASSLWTGKAEAFF
V: TRBV7-2; D: TRBD1; size: .; J: TRBJ1-2; DNA: TGTGCCAGCAGCTTGGACAGGTTGACAACTATTGGCTACACCTTC; CDR3: CASSLDRLTTIGYTF
V: TRBV5-1; D: .; size: .; J: TRBJ1-1; DNA: TGCGCCAGCAGCAGCGCCGGGACGGTGAACACTGAAGCTTTCTTT; CDR3: CASSSAGTVNTEAFF
V: TRBV12-3/TRBV12-4; D: .; size: .; J: TRBJ1-5; DNA: TGTGCCAGCAGTTTATGGAGTGTGTCGGGGAATCAGCCCCAGCATTTT; CDR3: CASSLWSVSGNQPQHF
V: TRBV10-3; D: .; size: once; J: TRBJ1-1; DNA: TGTGCCATCAGGAACCAGGGTGGGACTGAAGCTTTCTTT; CDR3: CAIRNQGGTEAFF
V: TRBV27; D: TRBD1; size: .; J: TRBJ2-7; DNA: TGTGCCAGCAGTTTAAGACAGGGTTTCAACGAGCAGTACTTC; CDR3: CASSLRQGFNEQYF
V: TRBV5-1; D: .; size: .; J: TRBJ2-5; DNA: TGCGCCAGCAGCTTGGGGGGGGTCCAAGAGACCCAGTACTTC; CDR3: CASSLGGVQETQYF
V: TRBV11-1; D: .; size: few; J: TRBJ1-2; DNA: TGTGCCAGCAGCTTATTAGGAGATAGCTATGGCTACACCTTC; CDR3: CASSLLGDSYGYTF
V: TRBV20-1; D: TRBD1; size: once; J: TRBJ1-3; DNA: TGCAGTGCTATAGATGACAGGGTAGGAAACACCATATATTTT; CDR3: CSAIDDRVGNTIYF
V: TRBV20-1; D: .; size: .; J: TRBJ1-5; DNA: TGCAGTGCTAGAGAGGGTACCTATAGCAATCAGCCCCAGCATTTT; CDR3: CSAREGTYSNQPQHF
V: TRBV6-1; D: TRBD1; size: .; J: TRBJ2-1; DNA: TGTGCAATCGGACAGGTTAGAGACAATGAGCAGTTCTTC; CDR3: CAIGQVRDNEQFF
V: TRBV7-9; D: .; size: .; J: TRBJ1-3; DNA: TGTGCCAGCAGCTTGGGGAGAAGCTTGGGCTCTGGAAACACCATATATTTT; CDR3: CASSLGRSLGSGNTIYF
V: TRBV20-1; D: .; size: .; J: TRBJ1-6; DNA: TGCAGTGCTAGAGAAGGTGACAGACGGAATTCACCCCTCCACTTT; CDR3: CSAREGDRRNSPLHF
V: TRBV11-3; D: TRBD1; size: .; J: TRBJ2-1; DNA: TGTGCCAGCAGCTTAGGGGACAGGCATACCTACAATGAGCAGTTCTTC; CDR3: CASSLGDRHTYNEQFF
V: TRBV2; D: .; size: .; J: TRBJ1-1; DNA: TGTGCCAGCAGTGACAGATGGAACACTGAAGCTTTCTTT; CDR3: CASSDRWNTEAFF
V: TRBV28; D: .; size: .; J: TRBJ1-1; DNA: TGTGCCAGCAGGCCCTCCAGGGGAGTGGGGTCTGCTGAAGCTTTCTTT; CDR3: CASRPSRGVGSAEAFF
V: TRBV16; D: TRBD1; size: few; J: TRBJ1-6; DNA: TGTGCCAGCAGCCCCAGCCGGGACAGAAATTCACCCCTCCACTTT; CDR3: CASSPSRDRNSPLHF